Listed below are T cell receptor beta chains from one sample, sequenced in a study of control samples from healthy donors and cancer patients. TCRdb's table, derived via immunoSEQ multiplex PCR, lists solely in-frame clones and lacks some. The sample includes 150,000 or so clones, around 90% of them seen just once. The material sequenced was blood. These TCRs come from a young man in good health. The CDR3 runs from the conserved cysteine through the conserved F or W. A D gene is named only where the DNA matches it firmly. Where a row states a size, it is once, few, many or the class of an expanded clone; other rows omit it.

v_call	clone_size	d_call	j_call	cdr3_aa	cdr3_nt
TRBV6-5	few	.	TRBJ1-2	CASSYGTLYGYTF	TGTGCCAGCAGTTACGGGACATTGTATGGCTACACCTTC
TRBV9	.	TRBD1	TRBJ2-3	CASSAYPGTGGTDTQYF	TGTGCCAGCAGCGCTTATCCCGGGACAGGGGGCACAGATACGCAGTATTTT
TRBV19	once	.	TRBJ1-1	CASSIGGRSTEAFF	TGTGCCAGTAGTATTGGCGGGCGGAGCACTGAAGCTTTCTTT
TRBV2	.	TRBD1	TRBJ1-5	CASSGTGGNQPQHF	TGTGCCAGCAGTGGGACAGGAGGCAATCAGCCCCAGCATTTT
TRBV13	.	.	TRBJ2-4	CASSLGTENIQYF	TGTGCCAGCAGCTTAGGCACGGAAAACATTCAGTACTTC
TRBV28	.	.	TRBJ1-1	CASRPSGRATEAFF	TGTGCCAGCAGACCTTCCGGACGGGCCACTGAAGCTTTCTTT
TRBV6-6	.	TRBD1	TRBJ2-5	CASSRTGEGETQYF	TGTGCCAGCAGCAGGACAGGGGAGGGAGAGACCCAGTACTTC
TRBV28	.	TRBD1	TRBJ1-5	CASNIGGAGQPQHF	TGTGCCAGCAACATAGGGGGCGCCGGTCAGCCCCAGCATTTT
TRBV29-1	.	.	TRBJ2-7	CSGSGDSYEQYF	TGCAGCGGGAGCGGTGACTCCTACGAGCAGTACTTC
TRBV11-1	.	.	TRBJ1-2	CASSLGAANYGYTF	TGTGCCAGCAGCTTAGGGGCCGCTAACTATGGCTACACCTTC
TRBV11-3	.	.	TRBJ2-2	CASSPRPMNTGELFF	TGTGCCAGCAGCCCCCGTCCTATGAACACCGGGGAGCTGTTTTTT
TRBV3-1/TRBV3-2	.	.	TRBJ2-2	CASSHAGELFF	TGTGCCAGCAGCCATGCCGGGGAGCTGTTTTTT
TRBV4-3	.	.	TRBJ2-1	CASSQVGGASSYNEQFF	TGCGCCAGCAGCCAAGTGGGGGGGGCCTCCTCCTACAATGAGCAGTTCTTC
TRBV7-8	.	.	TRBJ1-5	CASSDEETGYQPQHF	TGTGCCAGCAGCGATGAAGAGACAGGCTATCAGCCCCAGCATTTT
TRBV5-1	.	.	TRBJ1-4	CASSLGGNEKLFF	TGCGCCAGCAGCTTGGGGGGTAATGAAAAACTGTTTTTT
TRBV24-1	.	TRBD2	TRBJ2-1	CATSDSGTSGVWDEQFF	TGTGCCACCAGTGACTCCGGGACTAGCGGGGTTTGGGATGAGCAGTTCTTC
TRBV4-3	.	TRBD1	TRBJ2-5	CASSRDRQETQYF	TGCGCCAGCAGCCGGGACAGGCAAGAGACCCAGTACTTC
TRBV28	.	TRBD2	TRBJ2-1	CASSLAGYEQFF	TGTGCCAGCTCACTAGCGGGATATGAGCAGTTCTTC
TRBV3-1/TRBV3-2	.	TRBD2	TRBJ2-5	CASSQAGGGETQYF	TGTGCCAGCAGCCAAGCGGGGGGAGGGGAGACCCAGTACTTC
TRBV24-1	.	.	TRBJ2-7	CATSDPDRDYEQYF	TGTGCCACCAGTGACCCCGACAGAGACTACGAGCAGTACTTC
TRBV6-5	.	.	TRBJ1-3	CASMRGEENTIYF	TGTGCCAGCATGCGGGGGGAGGAAAACACCATATATTTT
TRBV2	.	.	TRBJ2-4	CASSGSGSLAKNIQYF	TGTGCCAGCAGTGGATCGGGTTCCCTGGCCAAAAACATTCAGTACTTC
TRBV5-6	.	.	TRBJ2-4	CASSLWGLVGKNIQYF	TGTGCCAGCAGCTTGTGGGGCCTCGTGGGGAAAAACATTCAGTACTTC
TRBV6-5	.	.	TRBJ1-1	CASSFMGTPEAFF	TGTGCCAGCAGCTTTATGGGTACTCCTGAAGCTTTCTTT
TRBV6-5	.	.	TRBJ1-3	CASREGSGNTIYF	TGTGCCAGCAGGGAGGGATCTGGAAACACCATATATTTT